A single sample is the source of the 6 T cell receptor beta chains below, sequenced in a study of T cells in Graves' hyperthyroidism and ophthalmopathy. Amplification targeted TCR beta CDR3 regions from RNA transcripts. The HTBI primer set drove a first-round RT-PCR of the TCR CDR3. Using its own MiXCR run on the multiplex PCR reads, TCRdb lists one record per CDR3 protein. This table has about 560,000 distinct CDR3 sequences, 13% to 15% appearing once. The sample consisted of blood. The receptors here all came from a woman in her thirties or forties with Graves' hyperthyroidism.

This clonotype was counted many times. This chain uses TRBV2 with TRBJ2-7; 7 bases line up with TRBD2. This CDR3 has 13 residues. V shed 6 bases and J 1 base; nucleotides not matched to a gene: 3. Germline V gene data show CDR1 as SNHLY and CDR2 as FYNNEI. The CDR3 sequence: CASRRELSYEQYF. The CDR3 nucleotides are TGTGCCAGCAGGCGGGAGCTTTCCTACGAGCAGTACTTC.

J is TRBJ2-7 and V is TRBV5-1; the D is unclear. V was shortened by 3 bases and J by 4 bases, with 17 bases between the two germline ends. Germline values: CDR1 SGHRS, CDR2 YFSETQ. The CDR3 runs to 15 residues. CDR3 residues: CASSSSVGPSYEQYF. DNA of the CDR3: TGCGCCAGCAGCTCGTCGGTGGGCCCTTCATACGAGCAGTACTTC.

The chain has TRBV7-3 and TRBJ2-1; possible D gene TRBD2, 5 bases. CDR3 size: 13 residues. With 2 bases removed from V and 11 bases from J, the gap between germline ends came to 13 bases. Germline assignment: CDR1 SGHTA and CDR2 FQGTGA. The CDR3: CASSLGLAEKQFF. The CDR3 DNA reads as TGTGCCAGCAGCTTAGGCCTAGCAGAAAAGCAGTTCTTC.

This clonotype has more than one count but fewer than ten. No conserved phenylalanine or tryptophan is present at the end of the CDR3, so a read error is the likely explanation. This chain joins TRBV5-1 and TRBJ1-2, with D tentatively TRBD1 (6 bases). The CDR3 has 14 amino acids. Trimming left V 4 bases short and J 4 bases short, with 14 bases between. CDR1 is SGHRS and CDR2 is YFSETQ in the germline V gene. The CDR3 DNA sequence: TGCGCCAGCAGCCCCATGATAGGGGGCTATGGCTACACCCTC. Protein: CASSPMIGGYGYTL.

The chain carries TRBV19 and TRBJ1-1; 7 nucleotides match TRBD1. The CDR3 spans 18 residues. Germline V gene data show CDR1 as LNHDA and CDR2 as SQIVND (reference sequence). The J segment lost 0 bases and the V segment lost 5 bases, leaving 15 bases of the junction unmatched. CDR3 region: CASSPNPGQKEMNTEAFF. The CDR3 nucleotides read TGTGCCAGTAGTCCTAATCCGGGACAGAAGGAAATGAACACTGAAGCTTTCTTT.

Many counts were recorded for this clonotype. The rearrangement uses TRBV12-3 or TRBV12-4 and TRBJ2-1; TRBD2 agrees at 8 bases. The J segment lost 9 bases and the V segment lost 5 bases, leaving 9 bases of the junction unmatched. The CDR3 covers 14 residues. The CDR3 sequence: CASSPPGLGTEQFF. The CDR3 DNA is TGTGCCAGCAGTCCACCGGGACTAGGTACTGAGCAGTTCTTC.